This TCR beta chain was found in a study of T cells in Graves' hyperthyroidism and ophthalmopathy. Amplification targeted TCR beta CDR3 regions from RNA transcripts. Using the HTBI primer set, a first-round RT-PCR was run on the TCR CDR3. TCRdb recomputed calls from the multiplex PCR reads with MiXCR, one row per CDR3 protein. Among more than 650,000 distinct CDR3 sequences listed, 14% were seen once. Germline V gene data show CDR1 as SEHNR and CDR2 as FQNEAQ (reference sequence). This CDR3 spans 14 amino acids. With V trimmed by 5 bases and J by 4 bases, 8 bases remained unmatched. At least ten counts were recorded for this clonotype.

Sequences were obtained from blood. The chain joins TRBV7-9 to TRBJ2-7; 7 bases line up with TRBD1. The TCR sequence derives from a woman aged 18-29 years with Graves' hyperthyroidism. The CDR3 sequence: CASSLRDSWYEQYF. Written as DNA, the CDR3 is TGTGCCAGCAGCCTCCGGGACAGTTGGTACGAGCAGTACTTC.